These T cell receptor beta chains were read from a single sample in a study of cytomegalovirus exposure and HLA in healthy donors. Only in-frame clones appear in the TCRdb table, and some are missing; sequencing was by immunoSEQ multiplex PCR. The top ten clones hold roughly 5% of a sample with 85,000 to 130,000 clones, 10% of them seen once. The specimen sequenced was PBMCs. Receptors were obtained from a man aged 35-49 years in good health and CMV-seropositive. The CDR3 runs from the conserved cysteine through the conserved F or W. The D gene is left open where the match is weak. For some rows the clone size is stated as once, few or many, or as a class when expanded; others skip it.

V: TRBV5-1; size: NA; J: TRBJ2-6; D: TRBD1; CDR3: CASRQGSGANVLTF; DNA: TGCGCCAGTCGACAGGGCTCTGGGGCCAACGTCCTGACTTTC
V: TRBV6-6; size: many; J: TRBJ1-1; D: NA; CDR3: CASNKDSYTEAFF; DNA: TGTGCCAGCAACAAGGACAGTTACACTGAAGCTTTCTTT
V: TRBV6-6; size: NA; J: TRBJ2-7; D: NA; CDR3: CASSYRTGSEGYEQYF; DNA: TGTGCCAGCAGTTACCGTACAGGGTCAGAGGGCTACGAGCAGTACTTC
V: TRBV7-2; size: NA; J: TRBJ1-5; D: TRBD1; CDR3: CASSPTGGNQPQHF; DNA: TGTGCCAGCAGCCCGACAGGGGGAAATCAGCCCCAGCATTTT
V: TRBV11-3; size: few; J: TRBJ2-1; D: TRBD2; CDR3: CASSAGGWNEQFF; DNA: TGTGCCAGCAGCGCGGGGGGTTGGAATGAGCAGTTCTTC
V: TRBV5-8; size: NA; J: TRBJ2-3; D: TRBD1; CDR3: CASSSRDRTTDTQYF; DNA: TGTGCCAGCAGCAGTCGGGACAGGACCACAGATACGCAGTATTTT
V: TRBV20-1; size: NA; J: TRBJ2-5; D: TRBD2; CDR3: CSARSGGTQYF; DNA: TGCAGTGCTAGAAGCGGGGGGACCCAGTACTTC
V: TRBV29-1; size: NA; J: TRBJ1-2; D: TRBD1; CDR3: CSVTGSYGYTF; DNA: TGCAGCGTGACAGGGTCCTATGGCTACACCTTC
V: TRBV6-4; size: few; J: TRBJ2-7; D: NA; CDR3: CASSDSVTGRQYF; DNA: TGTGCCAGCAGTGACTCAGTTACAGGGAGGCAGTACTTC
V: TRBV28; size: few; J: TRBJ1-5; D: NA; CDR3: CASSPPGGGGQPQHF; DNA: TGTGCCAGCAGTCCCCCGGGGGGGGGCGGTCAGCCCCAGCATTTT
V: TRBV10-3; size: few; J: TRBJ1-2; D: NA; CDR3: CAISESRAGKANYGYTF; DNA: TGTGCCATCAGTGAGTCGAGGGCAGGCAAAGCTAACTATGGCTACACCTTC
V: TRBV4-3; size: NA; J: TRBJ2-1; D: TRBD2; CDR3: CASSPGLAGGDEQFF; DNA: TGCGCCAGCAGCCCGGGACTAGCGGGAGGTGATGAGCAGTTCTTC